Listed below are T cell receptor beta chains from one sample, sequenced in a study of blood T cell dynamics during melanoma immunotherapy. Clones were read by immunoSEQ multiplex PCR, and TCRdb kept only the in-frame ones, dropping some. The table has 8,500 to 14,000 clones, 70% to 90% seen once. This specimen was blood, taken from a patient treated with checkpoint blockade. The origin of the receptors is a human donor with melanoma. Each CDR3 is given with its conserved first and last residue. The order of the fields is clone size, V gene, D gene, J gene, CDR3 DNA, CDR3 protein. D genes are given only for firm matches. A row's size may be missing; if present it is once, few, many or a size class.

.	TRBV7-9	TRBD1	TRBJ1-2	TGTGCCAGCAGCTCCGTGGACAGGGCAAGACGGGGCTACACCTTC	CASSSVDRARRGYTF
.	TRBV7-6	.	TRBJ2-1	TGTGCCAGCAGCTTAGCGGGGGGGCATAATGAGCAGTTCTTC	CASSLAGGHNEQFF
.	TRBV16	TRBD1	TRBJ1-4	TGTGCCAGCAGCCAAGGGACAGCAAATGAAAAACTGTTTTTT	CASSQGTANEKLFF
.	TRBV2	.	TRBJ1-5	TGTGCCAGCACGGCAGATCATAGCAATCAGCCCCAGCATTTT	CASTADHSNQPQHF
medium-sized	TRBV2	.	TRBJ1-2	TGTGCCACAGGACAGAACACCTACTATGGCTACACCTTC	CATGQNTYYGYTF
.	TRBV10-1	.	TRBJ1-1	TGCGCCAGCAGTACCGGGAGAGGGGCCGCTTTCTTT	CASSTGRGAAFF
few	TRBV5-4	.	TRBJ1-2	TGTGCCAGCAGCGAAGACGGGGGACGTACTGTCTATGGCTACACCTTC	CASSEDGGRTVYGYTF
few	TRBV15	.	TRBJ2-3	TGTGCCACCAGCAGAGATATTTGGGGCACAGATACGCAGTATTTT	CATSRDIWGTDTQYF
.	TRBV19	TRBD1	TRBJ2-2	TGTGCCAGTATTGGCCATTTAGGGACAGGGGGCACCGGGGAGCTGTTTTTT	CASIGHLGTGGTGELFF
once	TRBV28	TRBD1	TRBJ2-2	TGTGCCAGCAGTGGGGACAGGGTTCTCACCGGGGAGCTGTTTTTT	CASSGDRVLTGELFF
.	TRBV28	.	TRBJ2-1	TGTGCCAGCAGTTTAGGAGGAAATGAGCAGTTCTTC	CASSLGGNEQFF
few	TRBV11-2	.	TRBJ2-2	TGTGCCAGCACCTTCCGACGGGAGGGGGAGCTGTTTTTT	CASTFRREGELFF
few	TRBV6-1	.	TRBJ2-2	TGTGCCAGCAGAGGAGAAAGGGGGACCGGGGAGCTGTTTTTT	CASRGERGTGELFF
.	TRBV5-1	.	TRBJ2-1	TGCGCCAGCAGCTCGGGCAGTGGTAGCAATGAGCAGTTCTTC	CASSSGSGSNEQFF
.	TRBV7-3	TRBD1	TRBJ1-1	TGTGCCAGCAGCCAAGTGGACAGGGGGCCTCTCATGAACACTGAAGCTTTCTTT	CASSQVDRGPLMNTEAFF
few	TRBV6-6	.	TRBJ1-5	TGTGCCAGCAGTTACGAGGGGACTAATCAGCCCCAGCATTTT	CASSYEGTNQPQHF
.	TRBV6-5	.	TRBJ1-1	TGTGCCAGCAGAAGATTCCGGGACATGAACACTGAAGCTTTCTTT	CASRRFRDMNTEAFF
.	TRBV4-1	.	TRBJ1-1	TGCGCCAGCAGCCAGGCGGCGAACACTGAAGCTTTCTTT	CASSQAANTEAFF
.	TRBV2	TRBD2	TRBJ2-1	TGTGCCAGCAGTGAAGGTGCTAGCGGGAGCACCAATGAGCAGTTCTTC	CASSEGASGSTNEQFF
.	TRBV2	.	TRBJ2-2	TGTGCCAGCAGGATTCGGGGGGCCGGGAGCGCCGGGGAGCTGTTTTTT	CASRIRGAGSAGELFF
.	TRBV6-1	.	TRBJ1-5	TGTGCCAGCAGTGAGGGCCCAGTGACCCAGCCCCAGCATTTT	CASSEGPVTQPQHF
.	TRBV4-1	.	TRBJ1-1	TGCGCCAGCAGCCAAATACGCAGGAGCAGTGGTAACACTGAAGCTTTCTTT	CASSQIRRSSGNTEAFF
.	TRBV28	.	TRBJ2-7	TGTGCCAGCAGTCCCCGTGAGAGGTACGAGCAGTACTTC	CASSPRERYEQYF
.	TRBV6-4	.	TRBJ2-2	TGTGCCAGCAGTGACCCGCACACCGGGGAGCTGTTTTTT	CASSDPHTGELFF
few	TRBV11-2	.	TRBJ2-3	TGTGCCAGCAGCTTAGCTCCGGGGGCAGTGTATTTT	CASSLAPGAVYF
.	TRBV14	.	TRBJ1-1	TGTGCCAGCAGCCAGACCTCTGGCACTGAAGCTTTCTTT	CASSQTSGTEAFF
.	TRBV27	.	TRBJ1-6	TGTGCCAGCAGTGTCAGTGGAGCTAGAATCCTCCACTTT	CASSVSGARILHF
few	TRBV6-5	.	TRBJ1-1	TGTGCCAGCAGTTACTCAGGAGGAGGGAACACTGAAGCTTTCTTT	CASSYSGGGNTEAFF
.	TRBV5-4	TRBD2	TRBJ2-7	TGTGCCAGCAGCCCCGGGACTACCTTCTCCTACGAGCAGTACTTC	CASSPGTTFSYEQYF
.	TRBV4-2	.	TRBJ1-5	TGTGCCAGCAGCCAAGAGAGGGGCCAACAGCCCCAGCATTTT	CASSQERGQQPQHF
.	TRBV21-1	.	TRBJ1-5	TGTGCCAGCAGCAAACGCGGAGGGATGAGCAATCAGCCCCAGCATTTT	CASSKRGGMSNQPQHF
.	TRBV5-1	TRBD2	TRBJ2-1	TGCGCCAGCAGCTTGGGGACTAGCGGGGGAAACAATGAGCAGTTCTTC	CASSLGTSGGNNEQFF
.	TRBV6-1	TRBD1	TRBJ1-1	TGTGCCAGCAGTGAATTTTCAGGGGGGTACACTGAAGCTTTCTTT	CASSEFSGGYTEAFF
.	TRBV2	TRBD2	TRBJ2-1	TGTGCCAGCAGTCCCCTAGAGCGGGGGCCTTACAATGAGCAGTTCTTC	CASSPLERGPYNEQFF
few	TRBV9	.	TRBJ1-1	TGTGCCAGCAGCGAAAGCCCGACAGGGAACACTGAAGCTTTCTTT	CASSESPTGNTEAFF
.	TRBV4-1	.	TRBJ1-1	TGCGCCAGCAAAGAGGGGTCTGAAGCTTTCTTT	CASKEGSEAFF
.	TRBV7-9	.	TRBJ2-3	TGTGCCAGCAGCCCCGGGAGTCTCCAGCCCACAGATACGCAGTATTTT	CASSPGSLQPTDTQYF
.	TRBV25-1	.	TRBJ1-3	TGTGCCAGCAGTGAAGGGAGCTCTGGAAACACCATATATTTT	CASSEGSSGNTIYF
.	TRBV4-2	TRBD1	TRBJ2-5	TGTGCCAGCAGTAAGGGGGCCTCGGAGACCCAGTACTTC	CASSKGASETQYF
.	TRBV15	.	TRBJ2-1	TGTGCCACCAGCAGAGGGGGCTCCTACAATGAGCAGTTCTTC	CATSRGGSYNEQFF
.	TRBV7-2	.	TRBJ2-7	TGTGCCAGCAGCGTACAGGGGGGGGAAGCCTCCTACGAGCAGTACTTC	CASSVQGGEASYEQYF
.	TRBV7-8	.	TRBJ1-5	TGTGCCAGCAGCTTAAGGGGAGGGGGTCAGCCCCAGCATTTT	CASSLRGGGQPQHF
.	TRBV5-1	.	TRBJ1-2	TGCGCCAGCAGCTTGGAACCTGGGGTTGGCTACACCTTC	CASSLEPGVGYTF
.	TRBV10-3	TRBD1	TRBJ2-1	TGTGCCATCAGTGAGTCGGGTAGGACAGGACGTGATGAGCAGTTCTTC	CAISESGRTGRDEQFF
.	TRBV2	TRBD1	TRBJ2-7	TGTGCCAGCAGTGAAAGGCAGGGGGCATACGAGCAGTACTTC	CASSERQGAYEQYF
.	TRBV11-2	.	TRBJ1-1	TGTGCCAGCAGCTTAGCGTCGGGGGGTACTGAAGCTTTCTTT	CASSLASGGTEAFF
.	TRBV30	.	TRBJ2-1	TGTGCCTGGAGTGCGTTCTTCGATGAGCAGTTCTTC	CAWSAFFDEQFF
.	TRBV19	.	TRBJ2-4	TGTGCCAGTAGTCTCCCGGGACGGCCGCTAGCCAAAAACATTCAGTACTTC	CASSLPGRPLAKNIQYF
.	TRBV7-7	TRBD1	TRBJ2-5	TGTGCTAGCAGCCAAGGACAGGGGGCCGAGACCCAGTACTTC	CASSQGQGAETQYF
once	TRBV4-1	.	TRBJ1-5	TGCGCCAGCAGCCATATGGGGGAAGATCAGCCCCAGCATTTT	CASSHMGEDQPQHF
once	TRBV28	.	TRBJ2-5	TGTGCCAGCAGTTTGTTCAAGGGTGGTCAAGAGACCCAGTACTTC	CASSLFKGGQETQYF
.	TRBV7-6	.	TRBJ2-5	TGTGCCAGCAGCTTGTCTAGGGGAATCCAAGAGACCCAGTACTTC	CASSLSRGIQETQYF
.	TRBV6-5	.	TRBJ2-1	TGTGCCAGCAGTATTAGCATTCGTTCCTACAATGAGCAGTTCTTC	CASSISIRSYNEQFF
few	TRBV21-1	.	TRBJ1-5	TGTGCCAGCAGCTCCCAAAAGGGGGGACAGCGCAATCAGCCCCAGCATTTT	CASSSQKGGQRNQPQHF
.	TRBV27	TRBD1	TRBJ2-2	TGTGCCGTCAACCTGGACAGGGAATGGGCAGCCGGGGAGCTGTTTTTT	CAVNLDREWAAGELFF
.	TRBV2	.	TRBJ1-5	TGTGCCAGCAGTGAAGGTGAGCGTATTGTGGGCAATCAGCCCCAGCATTTT	CASSEGERIVGNQPQHF
.	TRBV19	.	TRBJ2-6	TGTGCCAGTAGCTCTCCAGGGCGGATCTCTGGGGCCAACGTCCTGACTTTC	CASSSPGRISGANVLTF